This entry describes one T cell receptor (beta chain). Its antigen is unidentified. The data were obtained in a study of PD-1 blockade in classical Hodgkin lymphoma. Sequenced by immunoSEQ multiplex PCR; TCRdb stores in-frame clones only, minus some. The table records around 60,000 clones, roughly 87% of them present only once. Time point: cycle 4 day 1 (C4D1), after 6 weeks of nivolumab. Every patient had relapsed following autologous stem cell transplantation, and cohorts differed in brentuximab vedotin exposure. Trimming removed 4 bases from V and 4 bases from J; junction bases left unmatched: 10. CDR3 length: 16 residues. Germline-derived CDR1 and CDR2 are MNHEY and SMNVEV (reference sequence). Study outcomes and limitations: CD8+ TCR diversity did not rise significantly by C4D1, unlike CD4+.

The sequence derives from a human donor with classical Hodgkin lymphoma. The chain carries TRBV27 and TRBJ1-3, with TRBD1 matching 7 bases. Sequenced here: peripheral blood mononuclear cells (PBMCs), sampled before the fourth cycle of nivolumab. CDR3 loop: CASSSITTGPGNTIYF. The CDR3 bases are TGTGCCAGCAGTTCAATAACGACAGGGCCGGGAAACACCATATATTTT.